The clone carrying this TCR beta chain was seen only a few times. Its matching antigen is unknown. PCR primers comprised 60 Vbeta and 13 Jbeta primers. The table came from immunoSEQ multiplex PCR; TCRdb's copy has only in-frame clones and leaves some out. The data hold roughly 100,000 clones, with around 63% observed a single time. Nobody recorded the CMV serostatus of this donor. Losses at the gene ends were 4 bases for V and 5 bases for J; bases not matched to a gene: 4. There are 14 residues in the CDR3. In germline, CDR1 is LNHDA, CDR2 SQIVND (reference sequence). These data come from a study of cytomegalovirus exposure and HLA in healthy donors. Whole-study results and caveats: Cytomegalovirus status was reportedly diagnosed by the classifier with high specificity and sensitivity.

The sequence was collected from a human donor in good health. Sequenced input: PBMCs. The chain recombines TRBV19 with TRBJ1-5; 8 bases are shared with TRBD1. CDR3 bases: TGTGCCAGTAGTAGGGGACAGGACTATCAGCCCCAGCATTTT. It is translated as CASSRGQDYQPQHF.